The 11 T cell receptor beta chains presented below share a single source sample, sequenced in a study of CD8 T cells in ankylosing spondylitis. One entry per CDR3 protein results from TCRdb running MiXCR on the 5' RACE reads. This sample has under 300,000 distinct CDR3 sequences; about 11% occur once, and the top ten carry around 2.6%. The material sequenced was blood, either unsorted or a sorted T cell fraction (not recorded which). The receptor set was obtained from a male donor with ankylosing spondylitis or in good health (not recorded which).

This clonotype has at least ten counts. J is TRBJ1-3 and V is TRBV7-9, with D possibly being TRBD1 (6 bases). V shed 5 bases and J shed 0 bases, with 14 bases lying between them. The length of the CDR3 is 16 residues. The germline CDR1 and CDR2 sequences are SEHNR and FQNEAQ (reference sequence). The CDR3, as DNA: TGTGCCAGCAGCACATGGGACACGGACTCTGGAAACACCATATATTTT. Its translation: CASSTWDTDSGNTIYF.

This clonotype has at least ten counts. The rearrangement uses TRBV18 and TRBJ2-2; D not certain. V lost 6 bases and J 7 bases, leaving 12 bases between the germline ends. The CDR3 is 13 residues long. The germline V gene has CDR1 KGHSH and CDR2 LQKENI. The CDR3 is CASSPKEGGELFF. CDR3 DNA sequence: TGTGCCAGCTCCCCGAAGGAAGGCGGGGAGCTGTTTTTT.

This clonotype was counted at least ten times. CDR3 bases: TGTGCCAGCAGCTTAGTAGCTGTCACTAGATCAGATACGCAGTATTTT. It encodes CASSLVAVTRSDTQYF. V gene TRBV7-2 combines with J gene TRBJ2-3; D is perhaps TRBD2 (5 bases). The CDR3 spans 16 residues. V gave up 1 base and J gave up 4 bases, with 15 bases separating them. Germline V gene lookup returns CDR1 SGHTA and CDR2 FQGNSA.

This clonotype has ten or more counts. This chain uses TRBV5-1 with TRBJ2-1, with 10 bases lining up with TRBD2. Per germline, CDR1 SGHRS and CDR2 YFSETQ. The J segment lost 10 bases and the V segment lost 4 bases, leaving 5 bases of the junction unmatched. CDR3 length equals 13 residues. This chain's CDR3 is CASSPLTSGEQFF. DNA for the CDR3: TGCGCCAGCAGCCCCCTGACTAGCGGGGAGCAGTTCTTC.

This clonotype was seen many times. The CDR3 is CASSQESDKNYGYTF. The CDR3, as DNA: TGCGCCAGCAGCCAAGAATCGGACAAGAACTATGGCTACACCTTC. This chain uses TRBV4-1 with TRBJ1-2; possible D gene TRBD1, 5 bases. V was cut by 0 bases and J by 2 bases, with 10 bases left in between. CDR1 and CDR2 (germline): MGHRA, YSYEKL. The CDR3 contains 15 residues.

The chain uses TRBV10-3 and TRBJ1-5, with a weak D call TRBD1 (5 bases). The germline V gene has CDR1 ENHRY and CDR2 SYGVKD. This CDR3 region has 15 residues. V lost 6 bases and J 5 bases, leaving 17 bases between the germline ends. DNA for the CDR3: TGTGCCATCAGCAGTATCCTCAGGGACGATCAGCCCCAGCATTTT. This codes for CAISSILRDDQPQHF.

This clonotype was found many times. The genes are TRBV5-1 and TRBJ2-7; 7 bases are shared with TRBD1. The CDR3 runs to 14 residues. Germline V gives CDR1 SGHRS, CDR2 YFSETQ. V lost 4 bases to trimming and J lost 2 bases; unmatched junction nucleotides: 6. CDR3 sequence: CASSQGQSPYEQYF. DNA for the CDR3: TGCGCCAGCAGCCAGGGACAGAGTCCCTACGAGCAGTACTTC.

The rearrangement links TRBV11-3 to TRBJ2-2; 8 bases line up with TRBD1. Trimming removed 3 bases from V and 4 bases from J; junction bases left unmatched: 4. The CDR3 has 15 amino acids. Germline CDR1 SGHNT, CDR2 YENEEA. The CDR3 DNA reads TGTGCCAGCAGCTTGAGCAGGGGGCGCACCGGGGAGCTGTTTTTT. Translated: CASSLSRGRTGELFF.

This clonotype came up a few times. This chain joins TRBV2 and TRBJ2-7, with D perhaps matching TRBD2 (7 bases). The germline CDR1 and CDR2 sequences are SNHLY and FYNNEI. CDR3 size: 17 residues. The V and J ends lost 2 bases and 2 bases respectively, with 19 bases between them. The CDR3 protein is CASSETGFAGAPYEQYF. The CDR3 DNA sequence: TGTGCCAGCAGTGAAACCGGGTTTGCGGGGGCCCCCTACGAGCAGTACTTC.

This chain links TRBV5-1 with TRBJ1-1; 8 bases are shared with TRBD1. The CDR3 sequence is 15 residues long. V shed 4 bases and J 1 base; nucleotides not matched to a gene: 6. The germline V gene has CDR1 SGHRS and CDR2 YFSETQ. In DNA form, the CDR3 reads TGCGCCAGCAGCGTGGACAGGGCGGGGAACACTGAAGCTTTCTTT. Amino acid sequence: CASSVDRAGNTEAFF.

As for this clonotype: Compared with germline, one end of the junction differs, possibly owing to a read error. The V gene is TRBV7-2, the J gene TRBJ2-1, with D unresolved. Germline V gene lookup returns CDR1 SGHTA and CDR2 FQGNSA. The CDR3 covers 11 residues. For the CDR3, the DNA is TGTGCCAGTAGCTTAGTGGATGAGCAGCTCTTC. Amino acids: CASSLVDEQLF. The complete variable domain, with remaining parts taken from reference TRBV7-2 and TRBJ2-1, reads GAGVSQSPSNKVTEKGKDVELRCDPISGHTALYWYRQSLGQGLEFLIYFQGNSAPDKSGLPSDRFSAERTGGSVSTLTIQRTQQEDSAVYLCASSLVDEQLFGPGTRLTVL.